A selection of T cell receptor beta chains follows, all from one sample in a study of cytomegalovirus exposure and HLA in healthy donors. Produced via immunoSEQ multiplex PCR; TCRdb's table is partial and in-frame only. This sample's table has roughly 64,000 clones. Sequenced input: PBMCs. All receptors come from a woman aged 18 to 35 in good health and CMV-seronegative. CDR3s include the opening cysteine and the closing phenylalanine or tryptophan. The order of the fields is clone size, J gene, D gene, V gene, CDR3 protein, CDR3 DNA. D genes are given only for firm matches. Not every row has a clone size; where given, it reads once, few, many or a size class.

clone_size: NA; j_call: TRBJ1-2; d_call: TRBD1; v_call: TRBV30; cdr3_aa: CAWTQPGQLLMTF; cdr3_nt: TGTGCCTGGACCCAACCGGGACAGCTTTTAATGACCTTC
clone_size: NA; j_call: TRBJ2-7; d_call: TRBD2; v_call: TRBV5-1; cdr3_aa: CASSSSGGAYEQYF; cdr3_nt: TGCGCCAGCAGCTCCAGCGGGGGGGCCTACGAGCAGTACTTC
clone_size: NA; j_call: TRBJ1-3; d_call: TRBD1; v_call: TRBV18; cdr3_aa: CASSPTGLGNTIYF; cdr3_nt: TGTGCCAGCTCACCGACAGGGCTCGGAAACACCATATATTTT
clone_size: NA; j_call: TRBJ1-4; d_call: TRBD1; v_call: TRBV6-1; cdr3_aa: CASRDRGLDEKLFF; cdr3_nt: TGTGCCAGCAGGGACAGGGGTTTAGATGAAAAACTGTTTTTT
clone_size: NA; j_call: TRBJ2-4; d_call: NA; v_call: TRBV4-2; cdr3_aa: CASSQEQGNIQYF; cdr3_nt: TGTGCCAGCAGCCAAGAGCAGGGGAACATTCAGTACTTC
clone_size: NA; j_call: TRBJ1-1; d_call: TRBD1; v_call: TRBV6-1; cdr3_aa: CASSGPQGGSMNTEAFF; cdr3_nt: TGTGCCAGCAGTGGGCCTCAGGGGGGAAGCATGAACACTGAAGCTTTCTTT
clone_size: NA; j_call: TRBJ2-7; d_call: NA; v_call: TRBV19; cdr3_aa: CASSINNRALYEQYF; cdr3_nt: TGTGCCAGTAGTATAAACAACCGAGCGCTCTACGAGCAGTACTTC
clone_size: NA; j_call: TRBJ1-1; d_call: NA; v_call: TRBV28; cdr3_aa: CASSWGRSYTEAFF; cdr3_nt: TGTGCCAGCAGTTGGGGCAGGTCCTACACTGAAGCTTTCTTT
clone_size: NA; j_call: TRBJ1-2; d_call: TRBD1; v_call: TRBV5-6; cdr3_aa: CASSEGQGYGYTF; cdr3_nt: TGTGCCAGCAGCGAAGGACAGGGGTATGGCTACACCTTC
clone_size: NA; j_call: TRBJ1-2; d_call: NA; v_call: TRBV9; cdr3_aa: CARSWGRGGYTF; cdr3_nt: TGTGCCCGCTCATGGGGCCGTGGCGGCTACACCTTC
clone_size: NA; j_call: TRBJ1-2; d_call: NA; v_call: TRBV7-9; cdr3_aa: CASSPSSAGPYGYTF; cdr3_nt: TGTGCCAGCAGCCCCAGTTCAGCGGGCCCCTATGGCTACACCTTC
clone_size: NA; j_call: TRBJ2-5; d_call: TRBD1; v_call: TRBV6-5; cdr3_aa: CASSRQGARETQYF; cdr3_nt: TGTGCCAGCAGTAGACAGGGGGCGCGGGAGACCCAGTACTTC
clone_size: NA; j_call: TRBJ1-2; d_call: NA; v_call: TRBV4-2; cdr3_aa: CASSPGGGYTF; cdr3_nt: TGTGCCAGCAGCCCAGGAGGAGGCTACACCTTC
clone_size: NA; j_call: TRBJ1-1; d_call: TRBD1; v_call: TRBV9; cdr3_aa: CASSKTGDDTEAFF; cdr3_nt: TGTGCCAGCAGTAAGACAGGGGATGACACTGAAGCTTTCTTT
clone_size: NA; j_call: TRBJ1-1; d_call: NA; v_call: TRBV5-1; cdr3_aa: CASSSRKGRLNTEAFF; cdr3_nt: TGCGCCAGCAGCAGTCGTAAGGGGCGCCTCAACACTGAAGCTTTCTTT
clone_size: NA; j_call: TRBJ2-2; d_call: NA; v_call: TRBV18; cdr3_aa: CASSATSMSNTGELFF; cdr3_nt: TGTGCCAGCTCAGCAACTAGTATGTCGAACACCGGGGAGCTGTTTTTT
clone_size: NA; j_call: TRBJ2-2; d_call: TRBD1; v_call: TRBV11-3; cdr3_aa: CASSLERWGTANTGELFF; cdr3_nt: TGTGCCAGCAGCTTAGAGAGGTGGGGGACAGCCAACACCGGGGAGCTGTTTTTT
clone_size: NA; j_call: TRBJ2-7; d_call: TRBD2; v_call: TRBV7-9; cdr3_aa: CASNSGRGFYEQYF; cdr3_nt: TGTGCCAGCAACTCTGGGCGGGGGTTCTACGAGCAGTACTTC
clone_size: NA; j_call: TRBJ1-1; d_call: NA; v_call: TRBV4-1; cdr3_aa: CASSQLDIVMNTEAFF; cdr3_nt: TGCGCCAGCAGCCAACTGGACATCGTCATGAACACTGAAGCTTTCTTT
clone_size: NA; j_call: TRBJ1-1; d_call: NA; v_call: TRBV5-1; cdr3_aa: CASSRTMNTEAFF; cdr3_nt: TGCGCCAGCAGCCGGACAATGAACACTGAAGCTTTCTTT
clone_size: NA; j_call: TRBJ1-1; d_call: NA; v_call: TRBV7-2; cdr3_aa: CASSLLSVAEAFF; cdr3_nt: TGTGCCAGCAGCCTTCTCTCTGTTGCGGAAGCTTTCTTT
clone_size: NA; j_call: TRBJ2-4; d_call: NA; v_call: TRBV30; cdr3_aa: CAWNLGQLAKNIQYF; cdr3_nt: TGTGCCTGGAACCTAGGACAGCTAGCCAAAAACATTCAGTACTTC
clone_size: NA; j_call: TRBJ1-1; d_call: TRBD1; v_call: TRBV25-1; cdr3_aa: CASSFPTGGRGTEAFF; cdr3_nt: TGTGCCAGCAGTTTTCCCACAGGGGGCAGGGGGACTGAAGCTTTCTTT
clone_size: NA; j_call: TRBJ1-4; d_call: NA; v_call: TRBV30; cdr3_aa: CAWTSGMGNEKLFF; cdr3_nt: TGTGCCTGGACCTCAGGAATGGGCAATGAAAAACTGTTTTTT
clone_size: NA; j_call: TRBJ1-5; d_call: NA; v_call: TRBV4-1; cdr3_aa: CASSQGPLSNQPQHF; cdr3_nt: TGCGCCAGCAGCCAAGGGCCCCTCAGCAATCAGCCCCAGCATTTT
clone_size: NA; j_call: TRBJ1-5; d_call: NA; v_call: TRBV7-8; cdr3_aa: CASSRGALGDYSNQPQHF; cdr3_nt: TGTGCCAGCAGCCGGGGGGCCCTGGGGGACTACAGCAATCAGCCCCAGCATTTT
clone_size: NA; j_call: TRBJ2-7; d_call: NA; v_call: TRBV29-1; cdr3_aa: CSVAIERSGEQYF; cdr3_nt: TGCAGCGTTGCCATCGAACGGTCGGGCGAGCAGTACTTC
clone_size: NA; j_call: TRBJ1-2; d_call: TRBD1; v_call: TRBV19; cdr3_aa: CASKERQGASGYTF; cdr3_nt: TGTGCCAGTAAGGAGAGACAGGGGGCGTCTGGCTACACCTTC
clone_size: NA; j_call: TRBJ1-2; d_call: NA; v_call: TRBV7-9; cdr3_aa: CASSQGREDGYTF; cdr3_nt: TGTGCCAGCAGTCAGGGTAGGGAGGATGGCTACACCTTC
clone_size: NA; j_call: TRBJ1-2; d_call: TRBD1; v_call: TRBV7-3; cdr3_aa: CASSPGQGVGGYTF; cdr3_nt: TGTGCCAGCAGCCCGGGACAGGGAGTGGGGGGCTACACCTTC
clone_size: NA; j_call: TRBJ2-7; d_call: NA; v_call: TRBV5-6; cdr3_aa: CASSLGGRYYEQYF; cdr3_nt: TGTGCCAGCAGCTTGGGAGGGAGATACTACGAGCAGTACTTC
clone_size: NA; j_call: TRBJ2-7; d_call: TRBD1; v_call: TRBV11-2; cdr3_aa: CASSLETRGYYEQYF; cdr3_nt: TGTGCCAGCAGCTTAGAGACCAGGGGGTATTACGAGCAGTACTTC
clone_size: NA; j_call: TRBJ2-2; d_call: NA; v_call: TRBV4-2; cdr3_aa: CASSQGAGDTGELFF; cdr3_nt: TGTGCCAGCAGCCAAGGGGCGGGTGACACCGGGGAGCTGTTTTTT
clone_size: NA; j_call: TRBJ1-2; d_call: NA; v_call: TRBV19; cdr3_aa: CASSIDRAGGYTF; cdr3_nt: TGTGCCAGTAGTATAGACAGGGCCGGCGGCTACACCTTC
clone_size: NA; j_call: TRBJ1-1; d_call: TRBD1; v_call: TRBV19; cdr3_aa: CASSITGTVNTEAFF; cdr3_nt: TGTGCCAGTAGTATAACCGGGACAGTGAACACTGAAGCTTTCTTT
clone_size: NA; j_call: TRBJ1-2; d_call: TRBD1; v_call: TRBV5-1; cdr3_aa: CASSFGTAYGYTF; cdr3_nt: TGCGCCAGCAGCTTTGGGACAGCCTATGGCTACACCTTC
clone_size: NA; j_call: TRBJ2-3; d_call: TRBD2; v_call: TRBV25-1; cdr3_aa: CASGGVASTDTQYF; cdr3_nt: TGTGCCAGCGGGGGGGTAGCTAGCACAGATACGCAGTATTTT
clone_size: NA; j_call: TRBJ1-2; d_call: NA; v_call: TRBV5-4; cdr3_aa: CASSLPGGATGYGYTF; cdr3_nt: TGTGCCAGCAGCCTCCCCGGTGGGGCAACAGGCTATGGCTACACCTTC
clone_size: NA; j_call: TRBJ1-3; d_call: NA; v_call: TRBV15; cdr3_aa: CATSPGGISSGNTIYF; cdr3_nt: TGTGCCACCAGTCCTGGGGGCATAAGCTCTGGAAACACCATATATTTT
clone_size: NA; j_call: TRBJ1-5; d_call: NA; v_call: TRBV4-1; cdr3_aa: CASSQWGDSNQPQHF; cdr3_nt: TGCGCCAGCAGCCAATGGGGGGATAGCAATCAGCCCCAGCATTTT
clone_size: NA; j_call: TRBJ2-5; d_call: NA; v_call: TRBV30; cdr3_aa: CAWSGGGGQETQYF; cdr3_nt: TGTGCCTGGAGTGGGGGAGGGGGACAAGAGACCCAGTACTTC
clone_size: medium-sized; j_call: TRBJ2-6; d_call: TRBD1; v_call: TRBV19; cdr3_aa: CASSGGQGVSGANVLTF; cdr3_nt: TGTGCCAGTAGTGGAGGACAGGGGGTCTCTGGGGCCAACGTCCTGACTTTC
clone_size: NA; j_call: TRBJ1-3; d_call: NA; v_call: TRBV6-1; cdr3_aa: CASSETPSSGNTIYF; cdr3_nt: TGTGCCAGCAGCGAAACGCCGAGCTCTGGAAACACCATATATTTT
clone_size: NA; j_call: TRBJ1-5; d_call: NA; v_call: TRBV19; cdr3_aa: CASSIDRAGNQPQHF; cdr3_nt: TGTGCCAGTAGTATAGATCGTGCGGGCAATCAGCCCCAGCATTTT
clone_size: NA; j_call: TRBJ2-1; d_call: TRBD1; v_call: TRBV27; cdr3_aa: CASSLDREAEQFF; cdr3_nt: TGTGCCAGCAGTTTGGACAGGGAGGCTGAGCAGTTCTTC
clone_size: NA; j_call: TRBJ1-2; d_call: TRBD1; v_call: TRBV30; cdr3_aa: CAWTRDRGSGYTF; cdr3_nt: TGTGCCTGGACCCGGGACAGGGGCTCTGGCTACACCTTC
clone_size: NA; j_call: TRBJ1-4; d_call: NA; v_call: TRBV19; cdr3_aa: CASGRHWQSVEKLFF; cdr3_nt: TGTGCCAGTGGGCGACATTGGCAATCAGTCGAAAAACTGTTTTTT
clone_size: NA; j_call: TRBJ2-7; d_call: NA; v_call: TRBV11-3; cdr3_aa: CASSSRQGTYEQYF; cdr3_nt: TGTGCCAGCAGCTCGCGGCAGGGTACCTACGAGCAGTACTTC
clone_size: NA; j_call: TRBJ1-2; d_call: NA; v_call: TRBV28; cdr3_aa: CASSPGLGGYGYTF; cdr3_nt: TGTGCCAGCAGTCCGGGACTTGGGGGGTATGGCTACACCTTC
clone_size: NA; j_call: TRBJ2-7; d_call: TRBD1; v_call: TRBV4-1; cdr3_aa: CASSQGTRQGTAEQYF; cdr3_nt: TGCGCCAGCAGCCAAGGGACCCGACAGGGTACGGCCGAGCAGTACTTC
clone_size: NA; j_call: TRBJ2-7; d_call: NA; v_call: TRBV11-2; cdr3_aa: CASSPGLGLSEQYF; cdr3_nt: TGTGCCAGCAGCCCGGGACTGGGGCTAAGCGAGCAGTACTTC
clone_size: NA; j_call: TRBJ2-7; d_call: NA; v_call: TRBV11-3; cdr3_aa: CASRMGGSRDEQYF; cdr3_nt: TGTGCCAGCAGAATGGGTGGGAGTCGGGACGAGCAGTACTTC
clone_size: NA; j_call: TRBJ2-5; d_call: NA; v_call: TRBV19; cdr3_aa: CASGRRDTQETQYF; cdr3_nt: TGTGCCAGTGGACGCCGGGACACCCAAGAGACCCAGTACTTC
clone_size: NA; j_call: TRBJ1-1; d_call: NA; v_call: TRBV10-3; cdr3_aa: CAISESDLNTEAFF; cdr3_nt: TGTGCCATCAGTGAGTCCGACTTGAACACTGAAGCTTTCTTT
clone_size: NA; j_call: TRBJ1-1; d_call: TRBD1; v_call: TRBV25-1; cdr3_aa: CASSELTGQGLNTEAFF; cdr3_nt: TGTGCCAGCAGTGAATTGACGGGACAGGGTTTGAACACTGAAGCTTTCTTT
clone_size: NA; j_call: TRBJ1-5; d_call: TRBD1; v_call: TRBV7-9; cdr3_aa: CASSLDGGGYQPQHF; cdr3_nt: TGTGCCAGCAGCTTAGATGGAGGGGGCTATCAGCCCCAGCATTTT
clone_size: NA; j_call: TRBJ2-7; d_call: NA; v_call: TRBV6-5; cdr3_aa: CASSYSQGTYEQYF; cdr3_nt: TGTGCCAGCAGTTACTCTCAGGGGACCTACGAGCAGTACTTC
clone_size: NA; j_call: TRBJ2-7; d_call: NA; v_call: TRBV6-1; cdr3_aa: CASSAPGSAYEQYF; cdr3_nt: TGTGCCAGCAGTGCCCCGGGGTCCGCCTACGAGCAGTACTTC
clone_size: NA; j_call: TRBJ1-2; d_call: TRBD1; v_call: TRBV6-6; cdr3_aa: CASSYRDRGNYGYTF; cdr3_nt: TGTGCCAGCAGTTACAGGGACAGGGGAAACTATGGCTACACCTTC